This TCR beta chain derives from a study of cytomegalovirus exposure and HLA in healthy donors. J gave up 7 bases and V 7 bases, and 10 bases lay outside the gene matches. Germline V gives CDR1 MNHNS, CDR2 SASEGT. The CDR3 sequence is 15 residues long. A note on this clone: What it binds is unknown.

PCR involved 60 Vbeta and 13 Jbeta primers. TCRdb's copy holds only in-frame clones and misses some; the assay was immunoSEQ multiplex PCR. Seen here are 150,000 to 200,000 clones, 85% observed once, and the top ten hold about 2.3%. Whole-study results and caveats: There were some public TCRs occurring in many donors, but most TCR sequences were rare.

The chain carries TRBV6-1 and TRBJ2-1, with 10 nucleotides matching TRBD1. The clonotype was recovered from a woman between 45 and 65 years old in good health and CMV-seronegative. The material sequenced was PBMCs. CDR3 in amino acids: CASIVGQGRMNEQFF. The CDR3 DNA is TGTGCCAGCATCGTGGGACAGGGGCGCATGAATGAGCAGTTCTTC.